Below, 17 T cell receptor beta chains from the same sample are listed, as sequenced in a study of shared clonotypes between healthy human individuals. TCRdb's copy holds only in-frame clones and misses some; the assay was immunoSEQ multiplex PCR. The sample has a few million clones, 85% to 95% seen once. The sample comprised naive CD4+ T cells sorted from blood. Subset in this sample: CD45RA+ positively selected. The receptors here all came from a man younger than 30 in good health.

This clone was counted a few times. The chain recombines TRBV19 with TRBJ2-7; D tentatively reads TRBD1 or TRBD2 (5 bases each). CDR1 LNHDA and CDR2 SQIVND come from the germline V gene (reference sequence). The CDR3 length is 13 residues. V lost 3 bases and J 6 bases, leaving 12 bases between the germline ends. CDR3 nucleotides: TGTGCCAGTAGTATGAGCCGGGACGGCGAGCAGTACTTC. Amino acids: CASSMSRDGEQYF.

V and J are TRBV11-3 and TRBJ2-1, with 9 bases identical to TRBD1. The CDR3 consists of 15 residues. Trimming took 5 bases from V and 4 from J; bases not matched to a gene: 6. In germline, CDR1 is SGHNT, CDR2 YENEEA. This CDR3 is CASSPGDRVYNEQFF. CDR3 nucleotide sequence: TGTGCCAGCAGCCCAGGGGACAGGGTATACAATGAGCAGTTCTTC.

This chain uses TRBV28 with TRBJ1-1; D is perhaps TRBD1 (6 bases). The CDR3 covers 14 residues. V lost 5 bases, J lost 1 base, and 11 bases lay in between. The germline V gene encodes CDR1 MDHEN and CDR2 SYDVKM. The CDR3 region is CASSGGHQNTEAFF. The CDR3 DNA follows: TGTGCCAGCAGTGGGGGGCACCAGAACACTGAAGCTTTCTTT.

V usage is TRBV10-1 and J usage is TRBJ2-6; D gene uncertain. V lost 4 bases and J lost 5, with 21 bases in between. The CDR3 has 18 residues. From germline, CDR1 is WNHNN and CDR2 SYGVQD (reference sequence). The CDR3 region is CASSGAKDPQSRANVLTF. The CDR3 DNA is TGCGCCAGCAGTGGAGCCAAAGATCCACAAAGTCGGGCCAACGTCCTGACTTTC.

CDR3 nucleotide sequence: TGTGCTAGTGGTAGCGGGACAGTCTACGAGCAGTACTTC. It codes for CASGSGTVYEQYF. The chain links TRBV12-5 to TRBJ2-7; the D gene could be TRBD1 or TRBD2 (7 bases each). With 5 bases removed from V and 3 bases from J, the gap between germline ends came to 11 bases. Germline V lookup: CDR1 LGHNT, CDR2 FRNRAP. This CDR3 spans 13 amino acids.

The chain uses TRBV5-1 and TRBJ2-5; TRBD2 matches 8 bases. The V gene's germline CDR1 is SGHRS and CDR2 YFSETQ. The CDR3 loop spans 15 amino acids. Losses at the gene ends were 0 bases for V and 5 bases for J; bases not matched to a gene: 6. The CDR3 sequence is CASSLAGLVRETQYF. CDR3 sequence (DNA): TGCGCCAGCAGCTTGGCGGGACTAGTTCGTGAGACCCAGTACTTC.

The rearrangement links TRBV29-1 to TRBJ1-1, with D possibly TRBD1 on 5 matching bases. CDR3 length: 16 amino acids. The germline V and J ends were trimmed by 6 bases and 5 bases, with 25 bases remaining between them. Germline lookup yields CDR1 SQVTM and CDR2 ANQGSEA. Here the CDR3 reads CSVQPAGETVRTEAFF. CDR3 nucleotide sequence: TGCAGCGTCCAACCAGCGGGGGAGACAGTAAGGACTGAAGCTTTCTTT.

CDR3 sequence (DNA): TGTGCCAGCAGTTCCCCCAATTCACCCCTCCACTTT. It codes for CASSSPNSPLHF. The chain employs TRBV6-5 and TRBJ1-6; D is uncertain. CDR1 and CDR2 (germline): MNHEY, SVGAGI. The ends were cut back, 4 bases at V and 7 bases at J, with 5 bases in the middle. The CDR3 is 12 residues long.

The chain uses TRBV27 and TRBJ1-6, with D unclear. Germline V gene data show CDR1 as MNHEY and CDR2 as SMNVEV (reference sequence). The V end lost 0 bases, the J end lost 4 bases, and 10 bases lay between the germline ends. The CDR3 sequence is 16 residues long. CDR3 residues: CASSLSAAAYNSPLHF. Written as DNA, the CDR3 is TGTGCCAGCAGTTTATCGGCGGCAGCGTATAATTCACCCCTCCACTTT.

This chain joins TRBV6-5 and TRBJ1-1; D is unresolved. The CDR3 covers 13 residues. In germline, CDR1 is MNHEY, CDR2 SVGAGI. V lost 4 bases and J lost 0, with 6 bases in between. CDR3 nucleotide sequence: TGTGCCAGCAGTTCCCCTATGAACACTGAAGCTTTCTTT. Residues: CASSSPMNTEAFF.

V is TRBV6-6 and J is TRBJ2-1, with TRBD2 matching 7 bases. In germline, CDR1 is MNHNY, CDR2 SVGAGI (reference sequence). The length of the CDR3 is 14 residues. The V gene end was trimmed by 5 bases and the J gene end by 9 bases; junction bases not matched to a gene: 10. The CDR3 nucleotides are TGTGCCAGCAGTGCAGCGGGACTACTTATTGAGCAGTTCTTC. This sequence encodes CASSAAGLLIEQFF.

The rearrangement joins TRBV12-5 to TRBJ2-7, with 11 positions matching TRBD1. V shed 1 base, J shed 3 bases, and the junction held 5 bases outside the gene matches. The CDR3 covers 16 residues. Germline V gene sequence: CDR1 LGHNT, CDR2 FRNRAP. CDR3 protein: CASGLATGTGGYEQYF. In DNA, the CDR3 is TGTGCTAGTGGTTTGGCGACCGGGACAGGGGGCTACGAGCAGTACTTC.

About this clone: This specimen includes other DNA sequences encoding the same CDR3. The V call is TRBV6-1, the J call TRBJ1-3; D gene unclear. The germline CDR1 and CDR2 sequences are MNHNS and SASEGT. V dropped 6 bases and J dropped 0 bases, with 6 bases sitting between them. The CDR3 sequence is 13 residues long. CDR3 protein: CASRQASGNTIYF. CDR3 sequence (DNA): TGTGCCAGCAGGCAGGCCTCTGGAAACACCATATATTTT.

A remark on this clone: At the DNA level, this CDR3 is encoded by other sequences in the same sample as well. The rearrangement joins TRBV5-1 to TRBJ1-5; perhaps TRBD1 as D (6 bases). The CDR3 has 15 amino acids. Trimming took 0 bases from V and 6 from J, leaving 13 bases between them. Looked up from germline, CDR1 is SGHRS and CDR2 is YFSETQ. This chain's CDR3 is CASSLEGGRGQPQHF. The CDR3 DNA sequence: TGCGCCAGCAGCTTGGAAGGGGGGCGAGGTCAGCCCCAGCATTTT.

The gene calls are TRBV7-2 and TRBJ2-7; 11 nucleotides align to TRBD1. This CDR3 comprises 15 residues. V dropped 7 bases and J dropped 1; count of bases not matched to a gene: 6. The germline V gene has CDR1 SGHTA and CDR2 FQGNSA. DNA of the CDR3: TGTGCCAGCAAGTGGGACAGGGGGACATCCTACGAGCAGTACTTC. Protein: CASKWDRGTSYEQYF.

V gene TRBV7-2 combines with J gene TRBJ1-2; D unresolved. The germline V gene has CDR1 SGHTA and CDR2 FQGNSA. The CDR3 consists of 14 residues. Between the trimmed V and J ends, which lost 5 bases and 7 bases, there was a span of 17 bases. For the CDR3, the DNA is TGTGCCAGCAGCATAGGACGTACCCTTACTGGCTACACCTTC. This codes for CASSIGRTLTGYTF.

The rearrangement joins TRBV9 to TRBJ2-7; 12 bases map to TRBD2. CDR1 and CDR2 (germline): SGDLS, YYNGEE. The CDR3 runs to 16 residues. The junction had 6 bases not matched to a gene; V was cut back by 4 bases and J by 1 base. CDR3 region: CASSRLAGDTSYEQYF. As DNA, the CDR3 is TGTGCCAGCAGCCGACTAGCGGGGGACACGTCCTACGAGCAGTACTTC.